One sample yielded the 16 T cell receptor beta chains listed below, sequenced in a study of beta chain features in type 1 diabetes. Expressed TCRB transcripts got sequenced, as all isolated RNA was reverse transcribed. The assay was immunoSEQ multiplex PCR, and TCRdb's table has in-frame clones only and misses some. In the table there are roughly 500,000 clones, roughly 31% of which are singletons. Source material: naive CD4+ T cells from blood. The receptors here all came from a young man in good health.

The chain is built from TRBV30 and TRBJ2-5; tentative D call: TRBD1 (6 bases). Germline CDR1 and CDR2: GTSNPN and SVGIG (reference sequence). The CDR3 covers 14 residues. Trimming shortened V by 4 bases and J by 5 bases, and 17 bases separated the two germline ends. The CDR3 protein is CAWTGRQVLETQYF. CDR3 DNA: TGTGCCTGGACCGGCCGACAGGTGTTGGAGACCCAGTACTTC.

The chain is built from TRBV29-1 and TRBJ1-2, with D possibly matching TRBD1 (5 bases). The CDR3 contains 14 residues. V was shortened by 2 bases and J by 2 bases, with 12 bases between the two germline ends. The V gene's germline CDR1 is SQVTM and CDR2 ANQGSEA. The CDR3 nucleotides read TGCAGCGTTGAATGGGGGACGGAGAACTATGGCTACACCTTC. Its translation: CSVEWGTENYGYTF.

Only a few counts were recorded for this clone. CDR3 sequence reads: CASRGATDKNIQYF. CDR3 nucleotides: TGTGCCAGCAGGGGCGCAACGGACAAAAACATTCAGTACTTC. The chain recombines TRBV6-6 with TRBJ2-4; D unresolved. Germline-derived CDR1 and CDR2 are MNHNY and SVGAGI (reference sequence). Trimming stripped 6 bases from V and 3 bases from J, with 12 bases between. This CDR3 is 14 amino acids long.

The chain uses TRBV30 and TRBJ2-1; D might be TRBD2 (6 bases). This CDR3 comprises 17 residues. The V and J ends lost 4 bases and 0 bases respectively, with 19 bases between them. CDR1 is GTSNPN, CDR2 SVGIG, per germline (reference sequence). CDR3 DNA sequence: TGTGCCTGGAAACCACCCCGGGACTTCAGCTCCTACAATGAGCAGTTCTTC. Protein: CAWKPPRDFSSYNEQFF.

A few counts support this clone. The gene calls are TRBV10-3 and TRBJ2-3, with 8 bases lining up with TRBD2. Trimming cost V 0 bases and J 1 base; bases outside gene matches: 9. The CDR3 is 18 amino acids. Germline CDR1 and CDR2: ENHRY and SYGVKD. This chain's CDR3 is CAISESGRGLAGTDTQYF. The CDR3 DNA is TGTGCCATCAGTGAGTCGGGTCGTGGACTAGCCGGCACAGATACGCAGTATTTT.

This clone was observed a few times. This CDR3 reads CASSTDSAYGYTF. CDR3 in DNA: TGTGCCAGCAGTACGGACAGTGCCTATGGCTACACCTTC. The chain employs TRBV5-4 and TRBJ1-2; a possible D gene is TRBD1 (6 bases). The V gene lost 5 bases and the J gene lost 4 bases, with 12 bases spanning the gap. The CDR3 consists of 13 residues. Germline CDR1 reads SGHNT; CDR2 reads YYREEE (reference sequence).

The V gene is TRBV30, the J gene TRBJ2-5; D is unclear. Germline V gene data show CDR1 as GTSNPN and CDR2 as SVGIG (reference sequence). CDR3 size: 13 residues. Trimming cost V 2 bases and J 1 base, with 8 bases left between them. The CDR3 loop reads CAWSLRSQETQYF. CDR3 nucleotides: TGTGCCTGGAGTCTGCGGTCCCAAGAGACCCAGTACTTC.

CDR3 loop: CARHQGNGANVLTF. For the CDR3, the DNA is TGTGCCAGGCATCAGGGAAATGGGGCCAACGTCCTGACTTTC. This chain links TRBV27 with TRBJ2-6; D might be TRBD1 (5 bases). The CDR3 extends over 14 amino acids. Germline CDR1 is MNHEY and CDR2 is SMNVEV (reference sequence). Trimming pared 9 bases from V and 3 bases from J, leaving 12 bases between.

This clone occurred a few times. The genes are TRBV29-1 and TRBJ2-7; D ambiguous. This CDR3 region has 12 residues. Trimming took 4 bases from V and 2 from J, leaving 9 bases between them. The V gene's germline CDR1 is SQVTM and CDR2 ANQGSEA. The CDR3 sequence: CSVARGPYEQYF. CDR3 nucleotide sequence: TGCAGCGTTGCCCGCGGACCCTACGAGCAGTACTTC.

This clone was seen more than once but under ten times. The chain has TRBV10-3 and TRBJ2-7, with D possibly matching TRBD2 (6 bases). Germline values: CDR1 ENHRY, CDR2 SYGVKD. V was clipped by 1 base and J by 6 bases, with 19 bases between them. The CDR3 is 16 residues long. CDR3 loop: CAISEWWGGLEGEQYF. CDR3 nucleotides: TGTGCCATCAGTGAGTGGTGGGGTGGATTGGAGGGCGAGCAGTACTTC.

The chain combines TRBV4-3 with TRBJ2-3, with D unclear. Trimming cost V 4 bases and J 5 bases, with 10 bases left between them. CDR1 and CDR2 (germline): LGHNA, YSLEER. This CDR3 region has 13 residues. The CDR3 sequence: CASSRIGLDTQYF. The CDR3 DNA reads as TGCGCCAGCAGCCGCATAGGGTTAGATACGCAGTATTTT.

The rearrangement uses TRBV9 and TRBJ1-1, with 10 nucleotides matching TRBD1. The junction had 5 bases not matched to a gene; V was cut back by 0 bases and J by 6 bases. CDR1 and CDR2 from the germline V gene are SGDLS and YYNGEE. The CDR3 is made up of 15 amino acids. The CDR3 loop is CASSVEGTGVSEAFF. DNA for the CDR3: TGTGCCAGCAGCGTAGAAGGGACAGGGGTCTCTGAAGCTTTCTTT.

In its sample, this clone was seen a few times. The rearrangement links TRBV25-1 to TRBJ2-1; D unclear. CDR3 length: 13 residues. The germline V and J ends were trimmed by 3 bases and 5 bases, with 8 bases remaining between them. From germline, CDR1 is MGHDK and CDR2 SYGVNS. CDR3 bases: TGTGCCAGCAGTGAGAACATAAACAATGAGCAGTTCTTC. It specifies CASSENINNEQFF.

This chain connects TRBV30 to TRBJ1-4; possibly TRBD1 for D (6 bases). V was cut by 2 bases and J by 2 bases, with 9 bases left in between. The CDR3 runs to 14 residues. Looked up from germline, CDR1 is GTSNPN and CDR2 is SVGIG (reference sequence). CDR3 coding DNA: TGTGCCTGGAGTACAGGGTGGACTAATGAAAAACTGTTTTTT. Amino acid sequence: CAWSTGWTNEKLFF.

This sequence joins TRBV7-9 and TRBJ2-5; TRBD2 agrees at 11 bases. V was pared by 3 bases and J by 10 bases, with 7 bases of the junction left unmatched. Germline loops: CDR1 SEHNR, CDR2 FQNEAQ (reference sequence). This CDR3 comprises 14 residues. CDR3 sequence (DNA): TGTGCCAGCAGCTTGGGACTAGCGGCTTCACACCAGTACTTC. Translating it yields CASSLGLAASHQYF.

CDR3 DNA sequence: TGTGCCAGCAGCGGACAGGCGGAACTTGAAAAACTGTTTTTT. Amino acids: CASSGQAELEKLFF. The chain carries TRBV9 and TRBJ1-4; perhaps TRBD1 as D (6 bases). V was pared by 3 bases and J by 7 bases, with 13 bases between. Germline values: CDR1 SGDLS, CDR2 YYNGEE. The CDR3 consists of 14 residues.